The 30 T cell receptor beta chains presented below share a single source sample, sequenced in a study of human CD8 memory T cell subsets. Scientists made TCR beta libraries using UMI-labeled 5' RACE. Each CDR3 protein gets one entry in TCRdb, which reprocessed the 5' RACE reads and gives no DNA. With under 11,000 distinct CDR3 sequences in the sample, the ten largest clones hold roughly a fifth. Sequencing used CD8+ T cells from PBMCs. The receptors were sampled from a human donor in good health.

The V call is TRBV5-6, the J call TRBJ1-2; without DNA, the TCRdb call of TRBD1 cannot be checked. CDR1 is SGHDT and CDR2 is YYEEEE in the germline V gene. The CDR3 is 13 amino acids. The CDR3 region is CASSSQGNYGYTF.

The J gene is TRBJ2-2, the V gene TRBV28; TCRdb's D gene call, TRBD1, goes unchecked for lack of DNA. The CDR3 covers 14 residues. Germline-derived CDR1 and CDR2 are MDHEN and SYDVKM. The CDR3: CASRGTGGTGELFF. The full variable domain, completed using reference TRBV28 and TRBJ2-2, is DVKVTQSSRYLVKRTGEKVFLECVQDMDHENMFWYRQDPGLGLRLIYFSYDVKMKEKGDIPEGYSVSREKKERFSLILESASTNQTSMYLCASRGTGGTGELFFGEGSRLTVL.

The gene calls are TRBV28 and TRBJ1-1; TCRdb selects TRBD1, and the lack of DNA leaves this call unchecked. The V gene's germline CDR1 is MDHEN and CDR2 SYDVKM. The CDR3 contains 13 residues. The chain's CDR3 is CAGGADENTEAFF. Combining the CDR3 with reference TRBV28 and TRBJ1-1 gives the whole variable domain DVKVTQSSRYLVKRTGEKVFLECVQDMDHENMFWYRQDPGLGLRLIYFSYDVKMKEKGDIPEGYSVSREKKERFSLILESASTNQTSMYLCAGGADENTEAFFGQGTRLTVV.

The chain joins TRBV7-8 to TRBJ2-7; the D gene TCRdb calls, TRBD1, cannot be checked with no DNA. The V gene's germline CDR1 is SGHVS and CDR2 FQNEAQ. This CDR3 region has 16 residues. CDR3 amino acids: CASSLRGRGISYEQYF.

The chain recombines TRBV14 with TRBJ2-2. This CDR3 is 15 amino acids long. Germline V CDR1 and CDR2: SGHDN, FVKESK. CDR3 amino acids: CASSQVLTGTGELFF.

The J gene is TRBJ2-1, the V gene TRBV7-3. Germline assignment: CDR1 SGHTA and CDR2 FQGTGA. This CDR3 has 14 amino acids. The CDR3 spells CASSLTGSHDEQFF. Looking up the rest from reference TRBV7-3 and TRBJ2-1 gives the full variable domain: GAGVSQTPSNKVTEKGKYVELRCDPISGHTALYWYRQSLGQGPEFLIYFQGTGAADDSGLPNDRFFAVRPEGSVSTLKIQRTERGDSAVYLCASSLTGSHDEQFFGPGTRLTVL.

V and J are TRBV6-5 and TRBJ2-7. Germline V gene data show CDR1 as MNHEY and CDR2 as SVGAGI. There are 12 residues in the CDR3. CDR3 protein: CASMGTSYEQYF.

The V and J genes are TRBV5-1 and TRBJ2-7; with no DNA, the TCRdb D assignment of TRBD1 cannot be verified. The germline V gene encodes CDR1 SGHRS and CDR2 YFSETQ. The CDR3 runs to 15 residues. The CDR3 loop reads CASSPREGAAYEQYF.

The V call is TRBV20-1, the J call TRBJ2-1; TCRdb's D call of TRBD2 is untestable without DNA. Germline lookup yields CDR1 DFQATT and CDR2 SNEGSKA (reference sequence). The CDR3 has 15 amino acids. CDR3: CSAILAKVSYNEQFF.

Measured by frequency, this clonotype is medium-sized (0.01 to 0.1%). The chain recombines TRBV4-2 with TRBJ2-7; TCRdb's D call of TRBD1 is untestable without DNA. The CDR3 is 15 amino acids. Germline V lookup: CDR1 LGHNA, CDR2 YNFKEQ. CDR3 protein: CASSQGLSGGDEQYF.

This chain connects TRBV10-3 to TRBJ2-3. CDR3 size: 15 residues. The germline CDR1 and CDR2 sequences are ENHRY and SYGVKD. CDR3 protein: CAINRGSDWTDTQYF.

Here the CDR3 reads CASSPQPLGAYNEQFF. The rearrangement links TRBV12-3 or TRBV12-4 to TRBJ2-1; TCRdb's D call, TRBD2, is unchecked because there is no DNA. The length of the CDR3 is 16 residues.

CDR3 sequence reads: CATSDSDRRPLRTNTGELFF. The J gene is TRBJ2-2, the V gene TRBV24-1; checking the TCRdb D call of TRBD1 is not possible without DNA. This CDR3 has 20 residues. Germline CDR1 reads KGHDR; CDR2 reads SFDVKD.

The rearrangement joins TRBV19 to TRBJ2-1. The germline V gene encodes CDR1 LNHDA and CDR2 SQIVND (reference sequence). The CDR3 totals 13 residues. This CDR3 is CASSPNNENEQFF.

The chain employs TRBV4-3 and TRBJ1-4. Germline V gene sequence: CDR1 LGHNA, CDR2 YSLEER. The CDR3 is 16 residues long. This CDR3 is CASSQDMGGPDEKLFF.

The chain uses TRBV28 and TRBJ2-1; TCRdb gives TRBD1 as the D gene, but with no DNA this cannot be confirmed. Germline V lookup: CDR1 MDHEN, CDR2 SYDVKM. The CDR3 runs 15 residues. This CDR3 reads CASNPDRGRVNEQFF.

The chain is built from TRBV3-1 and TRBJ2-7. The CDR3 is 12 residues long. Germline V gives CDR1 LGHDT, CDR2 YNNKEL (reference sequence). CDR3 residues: CASSFGTYEQYF.

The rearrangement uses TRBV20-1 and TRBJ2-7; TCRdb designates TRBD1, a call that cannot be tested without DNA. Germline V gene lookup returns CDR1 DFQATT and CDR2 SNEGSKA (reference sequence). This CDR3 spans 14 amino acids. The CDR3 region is CSARTRDSPYEQYF.

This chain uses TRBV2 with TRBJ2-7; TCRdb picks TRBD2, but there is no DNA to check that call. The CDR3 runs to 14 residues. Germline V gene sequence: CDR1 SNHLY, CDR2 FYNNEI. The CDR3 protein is CASGDPGEGDEQYF.

CDR3 residues: CSQLGDQGGLAAPTYEQYF. The V call is TRBV20-1, the J call TRBJ2-7; TCRdb picks TRBD2, but there is no DNA to check that call. The CDR3 runs 19 residues. Germline-derived CDR1 and CDR2 are DFQATT and SNEGSKA (reference sequence).

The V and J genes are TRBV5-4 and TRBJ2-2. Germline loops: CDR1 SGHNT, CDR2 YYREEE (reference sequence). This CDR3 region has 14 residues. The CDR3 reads CASSLDGNTGELFF.

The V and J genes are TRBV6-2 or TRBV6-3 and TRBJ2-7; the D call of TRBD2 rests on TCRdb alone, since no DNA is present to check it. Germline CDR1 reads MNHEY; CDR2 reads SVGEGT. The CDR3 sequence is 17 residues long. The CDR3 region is CATLPGLAGGPPNEQYF.

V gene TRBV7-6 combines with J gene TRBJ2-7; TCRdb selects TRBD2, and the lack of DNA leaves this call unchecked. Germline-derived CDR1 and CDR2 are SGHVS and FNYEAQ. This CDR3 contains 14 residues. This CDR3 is CASSLETSGYEQYF.

The CDR3 sequence is CASSLTSTQETQYF. The gene calls are TRBV7-8 and TRBJ2-5. The CDR3 runs to 14 residues. From germline, CDR1 is SGHVS and CDR2 FQNEAQ.

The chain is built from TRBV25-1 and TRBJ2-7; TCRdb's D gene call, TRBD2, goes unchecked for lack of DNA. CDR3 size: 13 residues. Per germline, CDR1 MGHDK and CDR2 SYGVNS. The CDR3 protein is CASSRTSGYEQYF.

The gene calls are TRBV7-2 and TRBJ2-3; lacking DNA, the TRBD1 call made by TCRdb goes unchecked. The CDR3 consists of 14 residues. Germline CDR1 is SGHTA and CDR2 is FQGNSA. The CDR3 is CASSYDSSTDTQYF.

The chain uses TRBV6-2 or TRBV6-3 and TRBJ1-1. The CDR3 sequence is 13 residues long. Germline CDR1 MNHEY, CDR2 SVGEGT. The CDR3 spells CASSEPGFSEAFF.

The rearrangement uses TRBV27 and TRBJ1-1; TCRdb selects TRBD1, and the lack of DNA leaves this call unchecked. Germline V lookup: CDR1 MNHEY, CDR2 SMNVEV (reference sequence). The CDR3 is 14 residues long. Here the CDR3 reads CASSSRLGDTEAFF.

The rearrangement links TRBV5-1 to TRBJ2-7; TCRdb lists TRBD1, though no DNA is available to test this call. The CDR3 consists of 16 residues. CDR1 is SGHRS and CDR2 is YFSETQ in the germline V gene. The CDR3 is CASSLAGAALSYEQYF.

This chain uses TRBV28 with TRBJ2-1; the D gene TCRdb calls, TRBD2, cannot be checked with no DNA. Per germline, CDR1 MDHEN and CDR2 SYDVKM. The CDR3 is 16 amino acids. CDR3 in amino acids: CASSYTLAGGRNEQFF. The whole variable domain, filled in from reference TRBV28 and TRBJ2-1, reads DVKVTQSSRYLVKRTGEKVFLECVQDMDHENMFWYRQDPGLGLRLIYFSYDVKMKEKGDIPEGYSVSREKKERFSLILESASTNQTSMYLCASSYTLAGGRNEQFFGPGTRLTVL.